The clone carrying this T cell receptor beta chain was observed once. What it binds is not known. These data are taken from a study of long-term antiretroviral therapy in people with HIV. General study findings and limits: Clonal expansions arising prior to ART prevailed in the repertoire at every time point.

This CDR3 is 14 amino acids long. V gave up 5 bases and J gave up 1 base, with 9 bases separating them. Germline V gene sequence: CDR1 MNHEY, CDR2 SVGAGI. The authors ran the immunoSEQ assay, v3.0, at survey level. The table came from immunoSEQ multiplex PCR; TCRdb's copy has only in-frame clones and leaves some out. Of about 30,000 clones in the sample, roughly 78% are singletons; the top ten hold about 9.3%. It was in the United States that all participants with HIV were treated. The samples, holding roughly 1-11 million cryopreserved PBMC, were thawed before DNA extraction was carried out. This receptor was identified in a man aged 18 to 29 with HIV. This sample comprised unsorted PBMCs, obtained 1.5 years before starting antiretroviral therapy. V usage is TRBV6-5 and J usage is TRBJ1-3, with a possible D match to TRBD1 (6 bases). Here the CDR3 DNA reads TGTGCCAGCAGTGGAACAGGGTCTGGAAACACCATATATTTT. Translation gives CASSGTGSGNTIYF.